Listed below are T cell receptor beta chains from one sample, sequenced in a study of CD8 T cells in ankylosing spondylitis. TCRdb redid the calling of the 5' RACE reads with MiXCR, one entry per CDR3 protein. The repertoire has approximately 42,000 distinct CDR3 sequences, over 3.5% of them found once; the top ten carry under 4.5%. The sequenced sample consisted of blood, either unsorted or a sorted T cell fraction (not recorded which). These receptors all come from a female donor with ankylosing spondylitis or in good health (not recorded which). Both conserved end residues are part of each CDR3. Each record gives: CDR3 protein, CDR3 DNA, V gene, clone size, D gene, J gene. A D gene is named only where the DNA matches it firmly. Expanded clones are given a class, and other clones once, few, many or no size at all.

CASSLSQDSSEFF	TGTGCCAGCAGCCTAAGTCAAGACAGTAGCGAGTTCTTC	TRBV9	many	.	TRBJ2-1
CASSAGLAGLTGELFF	TGTGCCAGCAGCGCGGGACTAGCGGGGCTCACCGGGGAGCTGTTTTTT	TRBV9	many	TRBD2	TRBJ2-2
CASSPLGAYNEQFF	TGTGCCAGCAGCCCCCTTGGAGCCTACAATGAGCAGTTCTTC	TRBV9	.	.	TRBJ2-1
CASSLQGSSYNEQFF	TGTGCCAGCAGCCTACAGGGGAGCTCCTACAATGAGCAGTTCTTC	TRBV9	medium-sized	TRBD1	TRBJ2-1
CASSAKRENEAFF	TGTGCCAGCAGCGCAAAGCGGGAGAATGAAGCTTTCTTT	TRBV9	many	.	TRBJ1-1
CASSATGAPGNTIYF	TGTGCCAGCAGCGCGACAGGGGCCCCTGGAAACACCATATATTTT	TRBV9	many	TRBD1	TRBJ1-3
CASSEDVGGLYGYTF	TGTGCCAGCAGCGAAGACGTGGGGGGTCTCTATGGCTACACCTTC	TRBV9	many	.	TRBJ1-2
CASSPPGGAGGEQFF	TGTGCCAGCAGCCCACCGGGAGGGGCCGGGGGGGAGCAGTTCTTC	TRBV9	many	TRBD2	TRBJ2-1
CASSVSQGTTGELFF	TGTGCCAGCAGCGTCTCACAGGGGACCACCGGGGAGCTGTTTTTT	TRBV9	many	TRBD1	TRBJ2-2
CASSPPQGVTEAFF	TGTGCCAGCAGCCCCCCTCAGGGGGTCACTGAAGCTTTCTTT	TRBV9	many	TRBD1	TRBJ1-1
CASSVGPGHQNTEAFF	TGTGCCAGCAGCGTAGGACCCGGACACCAGAACACTGAAGCTTTCTTT	TRBV9	.	.	TRBJ1-1
CASSIRQNWGYTF	TGTGCCAGCAGCATAAGACAGAATTGGGGCTACACCTTC	TRBV9	many	.	TRBJ1-2
CASSGRPNLETQYF	TGTGCCAGCAGCGGACGACCCAACTTAGAGACCCAGTACTTC	TRBV9	many	.	TRBJ2-5
CASSASQGLWDEQFF	TGTGCCAGCAGCGCCAGCCAGGGACTCTGGGATGAGCAGTTCTTC	TRBV9	many	.	TRBJ2-1
CASSPGPGVFDEQYF	TGTGCCAGCAGCCCCGGCCCAGGGGTCTTCGACGAGCAGTACTTC	TRBV9	many	.	TRBJ2-7
CASSPHGRQPLTDTQYF	TGTGCCAGCAGCCCCCACGGTAGACAGCCATTAACAGATACGCAGTATTTT	TRBV9	many	.	TRBJ2-3
CASSRFGQNEQYF	TGTGCCAGCAGCAGATTCGGACAGAACGAGCAGTACTTC	TRBV9	many	.	TRBJ2-7
CASNQAGFETQYF	TGTGCCAGCAATCAAGCGGGGTTCGAGACCCAGTACTTC	TRBV9	medium-sized	TRBD2	TRBJ2-5